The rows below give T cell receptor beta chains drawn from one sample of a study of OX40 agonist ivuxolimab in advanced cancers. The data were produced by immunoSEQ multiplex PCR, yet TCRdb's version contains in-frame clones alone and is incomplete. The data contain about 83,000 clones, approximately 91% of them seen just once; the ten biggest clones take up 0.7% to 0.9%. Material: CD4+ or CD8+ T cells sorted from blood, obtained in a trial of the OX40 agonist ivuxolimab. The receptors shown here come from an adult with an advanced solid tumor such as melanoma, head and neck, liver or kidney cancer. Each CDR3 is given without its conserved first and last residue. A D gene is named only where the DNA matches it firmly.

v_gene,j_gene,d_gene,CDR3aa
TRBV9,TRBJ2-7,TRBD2,ASSVVAGAGAYEQY
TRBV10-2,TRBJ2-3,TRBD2,ASLAGAGDTQY
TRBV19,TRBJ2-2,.,ASSIDRTMNTGELF
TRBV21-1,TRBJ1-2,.,ASSKELRRTNYGYT
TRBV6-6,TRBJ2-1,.,ASRHEGVPPYNEQF
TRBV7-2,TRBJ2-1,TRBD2,ASSLGLLAGGPQF
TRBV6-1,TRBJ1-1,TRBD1,ASSEAGGAF
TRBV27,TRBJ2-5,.,ASGWGPQETQY
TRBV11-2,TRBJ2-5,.,ASSSSGPGTQY
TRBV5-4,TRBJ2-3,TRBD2,ASSFPSGEFTDTQY
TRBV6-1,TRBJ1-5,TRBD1,ASNPDRGHNQPQH
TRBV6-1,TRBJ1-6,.,ASMGYYNSPLH
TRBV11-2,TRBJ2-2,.,ASSLNPPTSPGELF
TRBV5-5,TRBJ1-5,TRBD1,ASSLGSGTGHSNQPQH
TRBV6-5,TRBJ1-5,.,ASSSRGQPQH
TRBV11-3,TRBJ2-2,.,ASTQGRANTGELF
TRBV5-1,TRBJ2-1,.,ASSLVMASNNEQF
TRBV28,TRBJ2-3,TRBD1,ASSWSPGGPTDTQY
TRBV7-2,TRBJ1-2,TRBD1,ASTGDRVAYGYT
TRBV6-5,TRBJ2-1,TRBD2,ASSYSLLAVYNEQF
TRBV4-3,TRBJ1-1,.,ASSQGWALWDTEAF
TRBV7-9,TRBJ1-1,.,ASSLQGLVNTEAF
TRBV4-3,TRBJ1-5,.,ASSQDRSYPQH
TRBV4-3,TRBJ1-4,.,ASSQDPGPASNEKLF
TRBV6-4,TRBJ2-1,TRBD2,ASSEAGVLREQF
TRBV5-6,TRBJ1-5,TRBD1,ASSWRGQGATQPQH
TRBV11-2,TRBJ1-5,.,ASSYGFNQPQH
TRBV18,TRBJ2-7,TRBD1,ASSPRTGSPYEQY
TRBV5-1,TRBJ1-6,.,ASSSPGRPLH
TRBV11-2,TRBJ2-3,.,ASSLGLGTETDTQY
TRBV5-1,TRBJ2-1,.,ASSLVGEDHNEQF
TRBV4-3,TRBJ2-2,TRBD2,ASSLGLAPTGELF
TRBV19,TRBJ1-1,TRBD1,ASSIDRDRGLMNTEAF
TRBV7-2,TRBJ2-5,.,ASSLAGGGETQY
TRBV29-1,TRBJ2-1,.,SVEGFLPGPYNEQF
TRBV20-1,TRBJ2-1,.,SAREDNEQF
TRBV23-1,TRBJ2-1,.,ASSQSGEWTYNEQF
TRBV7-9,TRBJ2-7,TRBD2,ASSLWTSGNSYEQY
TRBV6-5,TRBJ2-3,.,ASSYRGAMGTDTQY
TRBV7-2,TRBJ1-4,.,ASGRDATNEKLF
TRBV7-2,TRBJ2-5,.,ASSLERAQETQY
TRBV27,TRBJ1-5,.,ASSPLNGGNQPQH
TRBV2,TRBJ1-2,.,ASNRGASSGYT
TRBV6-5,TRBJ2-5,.,ASSYGQDQAQY